This paragraph covers one TCR beta chain sequence. No antigen is known for it. The data belong to a study of early T cells in non-severe SARS-CoV-2 infection. Overall study context: Unsorted whole-blood RNA was sequenced in bulk, leaving chains unpaired.

In the library, individual cDNA molecules carried attached unique molecular identifiers. Via MiXCR, TCRdb re-called the 5' RACE reads, giving one row per CDR3 protein. The sample includes 45,000 to 60,000 distinct CDR3 sequences, 8.5% to 10% of them seen just once. Regarding the study as a whole: VDJdb-based matching was biased toward anti-spike CD8 responses and missed private and CD4 specificities.

This CDR3 has 14 amino acids. The germline CDR1 and CDR2 sequences are SGHNT and YENEEA. V was shortened by 8 bases and J by 0 bases, with 11 bases between the two germline ends. V and J are TRBV11-3 and TRBJ2-1; no clear D. The sequence was obtained from an adult who was a healthcare worker with PCR-confirmed SARS-CoV-2 infection or an uninfected control (not recorded which). Here the sequenced sample was whole blood, taken at baseline. This chain's CDR3 is CASGTLSSYNEQFF. CDR3 DNA: TGTGCCAGCGGAACACTCTCCTCCTACAATGAGCAGTTCTTC.